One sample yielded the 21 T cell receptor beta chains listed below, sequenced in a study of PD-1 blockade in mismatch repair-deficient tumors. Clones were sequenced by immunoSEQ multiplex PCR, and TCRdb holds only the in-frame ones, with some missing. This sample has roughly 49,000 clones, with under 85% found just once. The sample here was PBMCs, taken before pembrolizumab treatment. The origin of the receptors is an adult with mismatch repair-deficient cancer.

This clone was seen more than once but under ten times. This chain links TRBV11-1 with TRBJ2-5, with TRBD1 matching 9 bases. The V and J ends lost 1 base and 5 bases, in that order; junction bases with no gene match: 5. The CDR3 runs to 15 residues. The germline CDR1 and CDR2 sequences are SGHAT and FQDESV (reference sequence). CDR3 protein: CASSLEGTGWETQYF. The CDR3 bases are TGTGCCAGCAGCTTAGAGGGGACAGGGTGGGAGACCCAGTACTTC.

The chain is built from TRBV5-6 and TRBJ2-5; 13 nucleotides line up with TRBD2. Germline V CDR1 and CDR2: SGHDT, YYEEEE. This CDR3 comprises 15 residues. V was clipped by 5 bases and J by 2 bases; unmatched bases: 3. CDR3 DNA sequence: TGTGCCAGCAGTCGGACTAGCGGGGGACAAGAGACCCAGTACTTC. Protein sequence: CASSRTSGGQETQYF. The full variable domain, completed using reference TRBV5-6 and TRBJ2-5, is DAGVTQSPTHLIKTRGQQVTLRCSPKSGHDTVSWYQQALGQGPQFIFQYYEEEERQRGNFPDRFSGHQFPNYSSELNVNALLLGDSALYLCASSRTSGGQETQYFGPGTRLLVL.

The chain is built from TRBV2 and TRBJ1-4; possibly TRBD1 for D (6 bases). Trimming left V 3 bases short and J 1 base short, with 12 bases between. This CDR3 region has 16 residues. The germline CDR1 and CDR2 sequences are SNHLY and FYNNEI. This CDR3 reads CASSEGARVTNEKLFF. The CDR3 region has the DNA TGTGCCAGCAGTGAGGGGGCGCGGGTAACTAATGAAAAACTGTTTTTT. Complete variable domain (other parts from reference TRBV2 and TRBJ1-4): EPEVTQTPSHQVTQMGQEVILRCVPISNHLYFYWYRQILGQKVEFLVSFYNNEISEKSEIFDDQFSVERPDGSNFTLKIRSTKLEDSAMYFCASSEGARVTNEKLFFGSGTQLSVL.

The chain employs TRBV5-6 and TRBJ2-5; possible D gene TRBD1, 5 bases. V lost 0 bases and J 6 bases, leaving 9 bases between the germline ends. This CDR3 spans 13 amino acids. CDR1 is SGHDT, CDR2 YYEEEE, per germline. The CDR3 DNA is TGTGCCAGCAGCTTGGACAGGTCGCAGACCCAGTACTTC. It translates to CASSLDRSQTQYF.

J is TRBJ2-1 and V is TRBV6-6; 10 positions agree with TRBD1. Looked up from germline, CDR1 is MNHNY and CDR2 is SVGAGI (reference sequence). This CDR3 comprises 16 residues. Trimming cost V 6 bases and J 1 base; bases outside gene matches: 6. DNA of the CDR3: TGTGCCAGCAGCGCCGGACAGGGGGTGTCCTACAATGAGCAGTTCTTC. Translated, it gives CASSAGQGVSYNEQFF.

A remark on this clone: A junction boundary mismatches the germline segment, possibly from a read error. CDR3 bases: TGCAGCGCTGAAGGAGGACAGGGGAACACTGAAGCTTTCTTT. As protein: CSAEGGQGNTEAFF. The genes are TRBV29-1 and TRBJ1-1; 8 positions match TRBD1. CDR1 is SQVTM, CDR2 ANQGSEA, per germline. The CDR3 extends over 14 amino acids.

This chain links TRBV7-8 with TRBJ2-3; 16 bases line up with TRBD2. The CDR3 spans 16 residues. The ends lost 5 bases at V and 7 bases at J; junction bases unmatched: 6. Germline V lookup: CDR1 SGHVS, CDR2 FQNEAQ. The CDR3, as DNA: TGTGCCAGCAGCCCACAGGGACTAGCGGGAGGGAATACGCAGTATTTT. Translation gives CASSPQGLAGGNTQYF.

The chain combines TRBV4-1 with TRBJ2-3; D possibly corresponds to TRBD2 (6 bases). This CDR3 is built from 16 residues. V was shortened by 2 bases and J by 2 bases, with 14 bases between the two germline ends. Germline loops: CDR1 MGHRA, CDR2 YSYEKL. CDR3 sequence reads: CASSQLGLGLTDTQYF. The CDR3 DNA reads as TGCGCCAGCAGCCAATTGGGACTGGGCCTCACAGATACGCAGTATTTT.

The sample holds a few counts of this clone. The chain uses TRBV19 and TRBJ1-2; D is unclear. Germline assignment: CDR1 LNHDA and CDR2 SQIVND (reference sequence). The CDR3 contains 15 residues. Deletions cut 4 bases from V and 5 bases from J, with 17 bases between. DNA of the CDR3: TGTGCCAGTAGTACCCTCGGCCCAGGAAGATATGGCTACACCTTC. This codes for CASSTLGPGRYGYTF.

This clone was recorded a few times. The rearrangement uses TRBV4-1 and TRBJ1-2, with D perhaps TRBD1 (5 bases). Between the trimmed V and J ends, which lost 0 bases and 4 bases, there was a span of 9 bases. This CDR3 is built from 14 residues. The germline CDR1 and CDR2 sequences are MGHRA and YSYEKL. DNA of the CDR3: TGCGCCAGCAGCCAAGACAGGGTATTCTATGGCTACACCTTC. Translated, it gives CASSQDRVFYGYTF.

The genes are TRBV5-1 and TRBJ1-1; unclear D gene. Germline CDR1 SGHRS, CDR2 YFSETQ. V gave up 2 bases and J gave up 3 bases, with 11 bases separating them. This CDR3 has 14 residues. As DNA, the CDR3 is TGCGCCAGCAGCTTTGATGGAGGTCACACTGAAGCTTTCTTT. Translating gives CASSFDGGHTEAFF.

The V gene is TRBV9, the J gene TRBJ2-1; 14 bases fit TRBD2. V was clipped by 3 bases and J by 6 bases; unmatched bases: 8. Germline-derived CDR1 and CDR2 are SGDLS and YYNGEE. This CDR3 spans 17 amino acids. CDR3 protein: CASSASLGLAGVNEQFF. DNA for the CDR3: TGTGCCAGCAGCGCGAGCCTGGGACTAGCGGGAGTCAATGAGCAGTTCTTC.

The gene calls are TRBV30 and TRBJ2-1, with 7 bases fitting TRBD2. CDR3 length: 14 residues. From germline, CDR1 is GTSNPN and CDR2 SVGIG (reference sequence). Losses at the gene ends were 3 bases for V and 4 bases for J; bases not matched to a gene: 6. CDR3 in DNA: TGTGCCTGGAGCCCGGGACTACCTTACAATGAGCAGTTCTTC. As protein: CAWSPGLPYNEQFF.

The DNA of the CDR3 is TGTGCCAGCAGCTTAGTGGTGAGCTCCTACAATGAGCAGTTCTTC. It is translated as CASSLVVSSYNEQFF. J is TRBJ2-1 and V is TRBV7-6, with D uncertain. Germline CDR1 is SGHVS and CDR2 is FNYEAQ. This CDR3 contains 15 residues. Trimming shortened V by 1 base and J by 0 bases, and 7 bases separated the two germline ends.

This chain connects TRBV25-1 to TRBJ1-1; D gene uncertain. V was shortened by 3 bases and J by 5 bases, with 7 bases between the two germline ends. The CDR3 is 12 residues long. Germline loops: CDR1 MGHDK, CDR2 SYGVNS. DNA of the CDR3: TGTGCCAGCAGTGACGCCTGGACTGAAGCTTTCTTT. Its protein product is CASSDAWTEAFF.

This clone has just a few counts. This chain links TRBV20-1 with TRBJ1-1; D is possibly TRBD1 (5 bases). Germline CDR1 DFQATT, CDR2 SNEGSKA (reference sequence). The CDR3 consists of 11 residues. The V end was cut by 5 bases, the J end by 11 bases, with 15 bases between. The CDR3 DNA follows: TGCAGTGCTCCCGGGGGAGGGGAGGCTTTCTTT. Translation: CSAPGGGEAFF.

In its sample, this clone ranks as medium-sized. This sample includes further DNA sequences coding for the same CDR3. CDR3 nucleotide sequence: TGTGCCAGCAGTTCAGACTACTACGAGCAGTACTTC. Encoded protein: CASSSDYYEQYF. The chain couples TRBV7-9 to TRBJ2-7; perhaps TRBD2 as D (5 bases). The germline V and J ends were trimmed by 6 bases and 3 bases, with 9 bases remaining between them. Germline V gene data show CDR1 as SEHNR and CDR2 as FQNEAQ (reference sequence). The CDR3 runs 12 residues.

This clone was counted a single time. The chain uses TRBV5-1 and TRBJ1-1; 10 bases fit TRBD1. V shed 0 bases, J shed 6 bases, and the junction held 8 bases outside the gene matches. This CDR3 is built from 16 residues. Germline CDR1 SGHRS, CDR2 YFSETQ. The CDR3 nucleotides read TGCGCCAGCAGCTTGGTAGGACAGGGGGAGAGGGCTGAAGCTTTCTTT. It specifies CASSLVGQGERAEAFF.

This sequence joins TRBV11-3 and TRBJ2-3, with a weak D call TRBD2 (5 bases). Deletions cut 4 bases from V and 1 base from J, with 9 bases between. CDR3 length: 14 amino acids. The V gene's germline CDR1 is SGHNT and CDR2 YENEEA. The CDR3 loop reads CASSSRTGTDTQYF. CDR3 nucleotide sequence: TGTGCCAGCAGCTCCCGGACTGGCACAGATACGCAGTATTTT.

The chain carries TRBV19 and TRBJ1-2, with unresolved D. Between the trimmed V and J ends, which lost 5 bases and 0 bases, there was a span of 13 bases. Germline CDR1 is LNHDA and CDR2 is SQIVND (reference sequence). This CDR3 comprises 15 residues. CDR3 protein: CASSSPGAANYGYTF. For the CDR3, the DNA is TGTGCCAGTAGTTCGCCAGGTGCAGCTAACTATGGCTACACCTTC.

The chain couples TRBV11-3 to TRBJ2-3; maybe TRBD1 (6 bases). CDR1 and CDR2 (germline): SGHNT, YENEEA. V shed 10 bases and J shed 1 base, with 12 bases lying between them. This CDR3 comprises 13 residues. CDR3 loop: CATRQDGTDTQYF. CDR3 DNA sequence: TGTGCCACCAGACAGGACGGCACAGATACGCAGTATTTT.